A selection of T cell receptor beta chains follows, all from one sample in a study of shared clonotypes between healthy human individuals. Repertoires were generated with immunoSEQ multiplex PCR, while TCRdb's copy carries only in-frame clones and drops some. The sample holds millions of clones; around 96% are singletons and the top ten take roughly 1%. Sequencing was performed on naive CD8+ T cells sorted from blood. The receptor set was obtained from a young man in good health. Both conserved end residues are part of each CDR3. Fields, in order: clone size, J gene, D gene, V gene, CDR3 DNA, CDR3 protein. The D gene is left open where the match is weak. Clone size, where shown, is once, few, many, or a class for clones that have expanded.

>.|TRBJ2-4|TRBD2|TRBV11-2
TGTGCCAGCAGCTCTACCCCCGGACTAGCTGCGTGGGTCAAAAACATTCAGTACTTC
CASSSTPGLAAWVKNIQYF
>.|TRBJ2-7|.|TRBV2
TGTGCCAGCAGAGCAGGCCCCAATGGGGACGAGCAGTACTTC
CASRAGPNGDEQYF
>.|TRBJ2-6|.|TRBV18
TGTGCCAGCTCACCAGGGGGCGCTGGGGCCAACGTCCTGACTTTC
CASSPGGAGANVLTF
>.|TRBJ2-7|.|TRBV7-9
TGTGCCAGCCAGGGCTCCTACGAGCAGTACTTC
CASQGSYEQYF
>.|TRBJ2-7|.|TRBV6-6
TGTGCCAGCAATCCGGACAGCCGCTCCTACGAGCAGTACTTC
CASNPDSRSYEQYF
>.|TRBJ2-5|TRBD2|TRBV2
TGTGCCAGCAGGCCCGTCGGGGCGGGGGGCCAAGAGACCCAGTACTTC
CASRPVGAGGQETQYF
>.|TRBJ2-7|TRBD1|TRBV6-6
TGTGCCAGCAGTTACGACAGGGTGACCTACGAGCAGTACTTC
CASSYDRVTYEQYF
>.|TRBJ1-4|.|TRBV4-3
TGCGCCAGCAGCCAAGTCCCACAGGGCGGAGTCCTTAATGAAAAACTGTTTTTT
CASSQVPQGGVLNEKLFF
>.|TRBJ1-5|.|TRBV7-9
TGTGCCAGCAGTCGGCAGGGCACCAATCAGCCCCAGCATTTT
CASSRQGTNQPQHF
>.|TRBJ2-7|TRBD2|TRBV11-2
TGTGCCAGCAGCTCCGTCGGTAGCGGGTCGGTCTACGAGCAGTACTTC
CASSSVGSGSVYEQYF
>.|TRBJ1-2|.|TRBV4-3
TGCGCCAGCAGCCAAGGAAGGGGGGCGGGTTACTATGGCTACACCTTC
CASSQGRGAGYYGYTF
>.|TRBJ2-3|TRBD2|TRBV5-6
TGTGCCAGCAGCATGGGACTAGCGGCAGATACGCAGTATTTT
CASSMGLAADTQYF
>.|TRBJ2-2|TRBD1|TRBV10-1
TGCGCCAGCAGTGACCCAGGGGGCTGGGACACCGGGGAGCTGTTTTTT
CASSDPGGWDTGELFF
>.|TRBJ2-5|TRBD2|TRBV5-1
TGCGCCAGCAGCTTGGGGGACTACTACGACACCCAGTACTTC
CASSLGDYYDTQYF
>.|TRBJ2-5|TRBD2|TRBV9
TGTGCCAGCTCCCGTGGCGGGGGGGCCGGAGAGACCCAGTACTTC
CASSRGGGAGETQYF
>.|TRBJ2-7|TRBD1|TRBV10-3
TGTGCCATCAGTGAACCGGGACAGGGGGCGCCTAGCGGGTTTTACGAGCAGTACTTC
CAISEPGQGAPSGFYEQYF
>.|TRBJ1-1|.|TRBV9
TGTGCCAGCAGCGTAGGGCCCGGGGACACTGAAGCTTTCTTT
CASSVGPGDTEAFF
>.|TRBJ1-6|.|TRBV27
TGTGCCAGCAGTAGTATGGGGACCGTAACCCTCCACTTT
CASSSMGTVTLHF
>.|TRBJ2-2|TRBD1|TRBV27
TGTGCCAGCAGTTTAACGGGACAGGGCTACACCGGGGAGCTGTTTTTT
CASSLTGQGYTGELFF
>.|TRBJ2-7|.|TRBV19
TGTGCCAGTAGTATAGATCCTCCGGGGCACGAGCAGTACTTC
CASSIDPPGHEQYF
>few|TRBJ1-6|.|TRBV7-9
TGTGCCAGCAGTTCGACGGGGGGCGGGTTCGCCGACCGCCTCCACTTT
CASSSTGGGFADRLHF
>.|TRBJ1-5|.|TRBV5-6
TGTGCCAGCAGCTGGGCCGGAGAGAATCAGCCCCAGCATTTT
CASSWAGENQPQHF
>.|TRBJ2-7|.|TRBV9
TGTGCCAGCAGCGTAGACGGGGGCTACTCCTACGAGCAGTACTTC
CASSVDGGYSYEQYF
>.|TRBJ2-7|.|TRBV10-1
TGCGCCAGCAGTGAAGATACCTACGAGCAGTACTTC
CASSEDTYEQYF
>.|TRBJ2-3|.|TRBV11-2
TGTGCCAGCAGCTTCTACGTGGGCACAGATACGCAGTATTTT
CASSFYVGTDTQYF
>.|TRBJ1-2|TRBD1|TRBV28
TGTGCCAGCAGTACCCGGGACAGAAACTATGGCTACACCTTC
CASSTRDRNYGYTF
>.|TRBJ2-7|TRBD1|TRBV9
TGTGCCAGCAGCGTAGGACAGGGACCGTCCTACGAGCAGTACTTC
CASSVGQGPSYEQYF
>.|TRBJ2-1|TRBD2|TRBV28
TGTGCCAGCATGCGGGGGGGGAATGAGCAGTTCTTC
CASMRGGNEQFF
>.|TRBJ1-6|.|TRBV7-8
TGTGCCAGCAGTTTTACAGGGCAGGGAAGCTCCTATAATTCACCCCTCCACTTT
CASSFTGQGSSYNSPLHF
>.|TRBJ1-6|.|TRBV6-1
TGTGCCAGCAGTGAAGCCCCGGATTCACCCCTCCACTTT
CASSEAPDSPLHF
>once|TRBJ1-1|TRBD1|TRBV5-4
TGTGCCAGCAGCTTCACAGGGGGGAACACTGAAGCTTTCTTT
CASSFTGGNTEAFF
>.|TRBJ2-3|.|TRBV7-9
TGTGCCAGCAGCTCGGCCAACACAGATACGCAGTATTTT
CASSSANTDTQYF
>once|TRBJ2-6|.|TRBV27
TGTGCCAGCAGTTTATCAGGGAATGGGGCCAACGTCCTGACTTTC
CASSLSGNGANVLTF
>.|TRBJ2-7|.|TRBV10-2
TGCGCCAGCGGTGCCTTCGGGACAAACTCCTACGAGCAGTACTTC
CASGAFGTNSYEQYF
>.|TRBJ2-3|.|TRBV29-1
TGCAGCGTTACGGGCGGGATGCGGACAGATACGCAGTATTTT
CSVTGGMRTDTQYF
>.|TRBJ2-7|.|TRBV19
TGTGCCAGTAGTATCATTGCGGACAGCTCCTACGAGCAGTACTTC
CASSIIADSSYEQYF
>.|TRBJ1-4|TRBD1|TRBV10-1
TGCGCCAGCAGACCACAGGGGAGTAATGAAAAACTGTTTTTT
CASRPQGSNEKLFF
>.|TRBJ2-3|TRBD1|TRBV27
TGTGCCAGCAGTTTCGGGACAGGATTAGCGGATACGCAGTATTTT
CASSFGTGLADTQYF
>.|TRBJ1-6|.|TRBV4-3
TGCGCCAGCAGCCAAGATGGTGACACTCTCTCCTCACCCCTCCACTTT
CASSQDGDTLSSPLHF
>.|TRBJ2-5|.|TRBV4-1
TGCGCCAGCCTGGGGGGCTCCGAGACCCAGTACTTC
CASLGGSETQYF
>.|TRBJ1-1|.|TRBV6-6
TGTGCCAGCAGTTACGCAGTCGGAGCTTTCTTT
CASSYAVGAFF
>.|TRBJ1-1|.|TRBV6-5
TGTGCCAGCAGTTTAACGGAGAACACTGAAGCTTTCTTT
CASSLTENTEAFF
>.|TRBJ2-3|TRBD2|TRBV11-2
TGTGCCAGCAGCCCCTTTAGCGGGGGCCAATACCTCGATACGCAGTATTTT
CASSPFSGGQYLDTQYF
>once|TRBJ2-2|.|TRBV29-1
TGCAGCGCCGTCGACACCGGGGAGCTGTTTTTT
CSAVDTGELFF
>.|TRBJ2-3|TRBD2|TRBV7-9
TGTGCCAGCAGCCCGTCCGGGACTAGCGGGAGGTGGACAGATACGCAGTATTTT
CASSPSGTSGRWTDTQYF
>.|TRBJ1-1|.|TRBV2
TGTGCCAGCAGGGCCGGACAGATGAACACTGAAGCTTTCTTT
CASRAGQMNTEAFF
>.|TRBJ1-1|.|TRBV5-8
TGTGCCAGCAGCTTACCGGGACACATAAACACTGAAGCTTTCTTT
CASSLPGHINTEAFF